This is a list of T cell receptor beta chains from one sample in a study of blood T cell repertoires in COVID-19. The assay was immunoSEQ multiplex PCR, and TCRdb's table has in-frame clones only and misses some. The table records approximately 210,000 clones, approximately 86% of them present only once. The sequenced sample was peripheral blood. The receptors shown here come from a man between 60 and 70 years old with COVID-19, enrolled during active disease. Both conserved end residues are part of each CDR3. D genes are given only for firm matches. Some rows mark clone size as missing; the rest say once, few, many or name a class of expanded clone.

clone size	V gene	D gene	J gene	CDR3 protein	CDR3 DNA
once	TRBV5-4	TRBD1	TRBJ2-7	CASSYASGTGRREQYF	TGTGCCAGCAGCTATGCTTCCGGGACAGGTCGCCGAGAGCAGTACTTC
.	TRBV7-2	.	TRBJ2-7	CASSLTVALHEQYF	TGTGCCAGCAGCTTAACGGTAGCTCTCCACGAGCAGTACTTC
.	TRBV19	TRBD1	TRBJ1-2	CASTRQGANYGYTF	TGTGCCAGTACGCGACAGGGGGCGAACTATGGCTACACCTTC
.	TRBV5-4	TRBD1	TRBJ2-1	CAIAGTGLGNEQFF	TGTGCCATCGCCGGGACAGGGTTAGGTAATGAGCAGTTCTTC
.	TRBV11-2	.	TRBJ1-5	CASSLDGGGPQPQHF	TGTGCCAGCAGCTTAGACGGCGGGGGGCCTCAGCCCCAGCATTTT
.	TRBV7-3	.	TRBJ1-1	CASSSQGWGRSTEAFF	TGTGCCAGCAGCTCCCAAGGTTGGGGGCGCAGCACTGAAGCTTTCTTT
.	TRBV11-2	TRBD2	TRBJ2-1	CASSVYPGLGSYNEQFF	TGTGCCAGCAGCGTCTACCCGGGACTAGGGTCCTACAATGAGCAGTTCTTC
.	TRBV3-1/TRBV3-2	TRBD1	TRBJ1-5	CASSRRQGGQPQHF	TGTGCCAGCAGCCGTCGACAGGGCGGTCAGCCCCAGCATTTT
.	TRBV15	.	TRBJ1-1	CATSLQDSEAFF	TGTGCCACCAGCCTACAGGACAGTGAAGCTTTCTTT
.	TRBV3-1/TRBV3-2	.	TRBJ2-5	CASSRLGGETQYF	TGTGCCAGCAGCCGCCTAGGAGGGGAGACCCAGTACTTC
.	TRBV15	.	TRBJ2-7	CATSRGGQSSYEQYF	TGTGCCACCAGCAGAGGAGGGCAGAGCTCCTACGAGCAGTACTTC
.	TRBV5-1	.	TRBJ2-1	CASSLRAGVNEQFF	TGCGCCAGCAGCTTAAGGGCAGGGGTCAATGAGCAGTTCTTC
few	TRBV5-8	.	TRBJ1-5	CASSLAPGNQPQHF	TGTGCCAGCAGCTTGGCCCCAGGGAATCAGCCCCAGCATTTT
few	TRBV20-1	.	TRBJ1-1	CSASRSQGTEAFF	TGCAGTGCTAGTAGAAGTCAGGGGACTGAAGCTTTCTTT
.	TRBV11-2	TRBD2	TRBJ2-7	CASSLGLAGTYEQYF	TGTGCCAGCAGCTTGGGACTAGCGGGGACCTACGAGCAGTACTTC
once	TRBV23-1	.	TRBJ1-2	CASDAGERSGYTF	TGCGCCTCAGACGCGGGAGAAAGGAGTGGCTACACCTTC
once	TRBV19	.	TRBJ1-5	CASSIGGGQGLRQPQHF	TGTGCCAGTAGTATAGGAGGCGGTCAGGGGTTAAGACAGCCCCAGCATTTT
.	TRBV3-1/TRBV3-2	.	TRBJ1-3	CASSHGDILSGNTIYF	TGTGCCAGCAGCCACGGGGACATCCTCTCTGGAAACACCATATATTTT
.	TRBV28	TRBD2	TRBJ2-3	CASSSATSGRADTQYF	TGTGCCAGCAGTTCAGCCACTAGCGGGAGAGCAGATACGCAGTATTTT
.	TRBV5-5	.	TRBJ2-7	CASSLYSYEQYF	TGTGCCAGCAGCTTGTACTCCTACGAGCAGTACTTC
once	TRBV7-2	.	TRBJ1-4	CASSPRQGGELFF	TGTGCCAGCAGCCCCCGTCAGGGCGGGGAACTGTTTTTT
.	TRBV10-3	TRBD1	TRBJ2-3	CAISEPDRATGTDTQYF	TGTGCCATCAGTGAGCCCGACAGGGCTACTGGGACAGATACGCAGTATTTT
.	TRBV4-2	TRBD1	TRBJ1-4	CASSQDSGTGDEKLFF	TGTGCCAGCAGCCAAGATTCGGGAACAGGGGATGAAAAACTGTTTTTT
.	TRBV7-2	TRBD1	TRBJ1-2	CASSPTGGGGYTF	TGTGCCAGCAGCCCGACAGGGGGAGGTGGCTACACCTTC
.	TRBV7-9	.	TRBJ1-1	CASSMTGSTENTEAFF	TGTGCCAGCAGCATGACCGGGAGCACTGAGAACACTGAAGCTTTCTTT
.	TRBV2	TRBD1	TRBJ1-4	CATDPRDRPNEKLFF	TGTGCCACCGACCCCCGGGACAGACCTAATGAAAAACTGTTTTTT
.	TRBV27	.	TRBJ2-7	CASSALGPSSYEQYF	TGTGCCAGCAGTGCCTTGGGCCCAAGCTCCTACGAGCAGTACTTC
.	TRBV6-2/TRBV6-3	.	TRBJ1-5	CASSYGGGVGNQPQHF	TGTGCCAGCAGTTACGGTGGGGGGGTTGGGAATCAGCCCCAGCATTTT
.	TRBV2	.	TRBJ1-4	CASRAVTGPNEKLFF	TGTGCCAGCAGGGCCGTTACAGGGCCGAATGAAAAACTGTTTTTT
.	TRBV28	.	TRBJ2-3	CASPPSTGAITDTQYF	TGTGCCAGCCCTCCCTCGACAGGAGCAATCACAGATACGCAGTATTTT
.	TRBV11-2	TRBD1	TRBJ2-3	CASKRQGEADTQYF	TGTGCCAGCAAAAGACAGGGTGAGGCAGATACGCAGTATTTT
once	TRBV29-1	TRBD2	TRBJ2-3	CSVVGLAKVHGQDTQYF	TGCAGCGTTGTTGGACTAGCTAAGGTCCATGGGCAAGATACGCAGTATTTT
.	TRBV5-8	.	TRBJ2-7	CASSPGGQSSYEQYF	TGTGCCAGCTCCCCCGGAGGGCAAAGCTCCTACGAGCAGTACTTC
.	TRBV7-9	.	TRBJ1-2	CASSLDRDYGYTF	TGTGCCAGCAGCTTAGACAGGGATTATGGCTACACCTTC
.	TRBV7-2	.	TRBJ1-5	CASSADSSNQPQHF	TGTGCCAGCAGCGCGGACAGTAGCAATCAGCCCCAGCATTTT
.	TRBV9	.	TRBJ2-2	CASSPQGPSNTGELFF	TGTGCCAGCAGCCCCCAGGGGCCTTCGAACACCGGGGAGCTGTTTTTT
.	TRBV11-2	TRBD1	TRBJ2-5	CASSYGTAQETQYF	TGTGCCAGCAGCTACGGGACAGCTCAAGAGACCCAGTACTTC
.	TRBV12-3/TRBV12-4	.	TRBJ1-1	CASSLARHTEAFF	TGTGCCAGCAGTTTAGCCAGACATACTGAAGCTTTCTTT
.	TRBV30	.	TRBJ1-6	CAWSGQNNSPLHF	TGTGCCTGGAGTGGACAGAATAATTCACCCCTCCACTTT
.	TRBV5-1	TRBD1	TRBJ1-3	CASSLGDRSSGNTIYF	TGCGCCAGCAGCTTGGGGGACAGGTCCTCTGGAAACACCATATATTTT
.	TRBV18	.	TRBJ1-4	CASSERTTNEKLFF	TGTGCCAGCTCAGAGAGGACAACTAATGAAAAACTGTTTTTT
.	TRBV24-1	TRBD1	TRBJ2-1	CATSEQGAISYNEQFF	TGTGCCACCAGTGAGCAGGGGGCGATTTCCTACAATGAGCAGTTCTTC
.	TRBV7-2	.	TRBJ2-7	CASSLSGHRAYEQYF	TGTGCCAGCAGCTTATCAGGACATAGAGCCTACGAGCAGTACTTC
.	TRBV24-1	.	TRBJ2-6	CATSDGRGTTSSGANVLTF	TGTGCCACCAGTGATGGGCGAGGGACAACCAGCTCTGGGGCCAACGTCCTGACTTTC
.	TRBV5-1	TRBD1	TRBJ1-1	CASSGTGGSLAFF	TGCGCCAGCAGCGGGACAGGGGGTAGTTTGGCTTTCTTT
.	TRBV27	.	TRBJ1-2	CASSFSGYGYTF	TGTGCCAGCAGTTTCTCGGGCTATGGCTACACCTTC
.	TRBV5-1	.	TRBJ1-6	CASKGVNSYNSPLHF	TGCGCCAGCAAGGGAGTAAACTCCTATAATTCACCCCTCCACTTT
.	TRBV23-1	.	TRBJ2-2	CASRMGGSNTGELFF	TGCGCCAGCAGGATGGGAGGATCGAACACCGGGGAGCTGTTTTTT